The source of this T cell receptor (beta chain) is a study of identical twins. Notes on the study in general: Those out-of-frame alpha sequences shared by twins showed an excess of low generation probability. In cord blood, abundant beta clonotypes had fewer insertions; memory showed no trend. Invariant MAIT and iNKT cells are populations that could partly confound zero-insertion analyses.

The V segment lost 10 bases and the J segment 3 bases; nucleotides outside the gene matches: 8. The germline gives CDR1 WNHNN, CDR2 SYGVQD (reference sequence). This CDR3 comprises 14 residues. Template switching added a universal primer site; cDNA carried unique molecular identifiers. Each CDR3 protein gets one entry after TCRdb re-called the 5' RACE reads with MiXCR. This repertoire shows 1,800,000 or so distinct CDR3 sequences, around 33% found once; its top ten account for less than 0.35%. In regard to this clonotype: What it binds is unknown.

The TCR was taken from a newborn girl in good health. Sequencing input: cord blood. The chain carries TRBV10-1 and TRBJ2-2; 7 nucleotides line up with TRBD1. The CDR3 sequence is CANELTGDTGELFF. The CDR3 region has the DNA TGCGCCAACGAACTAACAGGGGACACCGGGGAGCTGTTTTTT.